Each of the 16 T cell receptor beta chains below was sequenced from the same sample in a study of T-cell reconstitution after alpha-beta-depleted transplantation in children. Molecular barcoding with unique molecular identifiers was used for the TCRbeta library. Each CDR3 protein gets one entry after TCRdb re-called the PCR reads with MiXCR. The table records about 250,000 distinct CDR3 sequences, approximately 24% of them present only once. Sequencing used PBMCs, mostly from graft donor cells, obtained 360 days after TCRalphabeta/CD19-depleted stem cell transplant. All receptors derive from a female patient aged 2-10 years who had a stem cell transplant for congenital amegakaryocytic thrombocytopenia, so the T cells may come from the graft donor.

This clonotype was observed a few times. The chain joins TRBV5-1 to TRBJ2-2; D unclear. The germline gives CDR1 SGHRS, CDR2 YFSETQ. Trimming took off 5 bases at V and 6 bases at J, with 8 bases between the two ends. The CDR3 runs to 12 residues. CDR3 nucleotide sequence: TGCGCCAGCAGGACTTATCCCGGGGAGCTGTTTTTT. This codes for CASRTYPGELFF.

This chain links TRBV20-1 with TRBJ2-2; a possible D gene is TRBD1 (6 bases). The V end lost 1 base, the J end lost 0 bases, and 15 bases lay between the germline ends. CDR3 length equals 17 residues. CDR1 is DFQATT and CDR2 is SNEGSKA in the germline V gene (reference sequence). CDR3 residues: CSARGLQGHPNTGELFF. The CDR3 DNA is TGCAGTGCTAGAGGCCTACAGGGACATCCGAACACCGGGGAGCTGTTTTTT.

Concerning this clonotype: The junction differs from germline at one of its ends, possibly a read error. CDR3 bases: TGTGCCAGCAGTGCTAGACAGCAAGATACCCAGTACTTC. It specifies CASSARQQDTQYF. The rearrangement uses TRBV27 and TRBJ2-5; TRBD1 might be the D (5 bases). Germline lookup yields CDR1 MNHEY and CDR2 SMNVEV (reference sequence). The CDR3 is made up of 13 amino acids.

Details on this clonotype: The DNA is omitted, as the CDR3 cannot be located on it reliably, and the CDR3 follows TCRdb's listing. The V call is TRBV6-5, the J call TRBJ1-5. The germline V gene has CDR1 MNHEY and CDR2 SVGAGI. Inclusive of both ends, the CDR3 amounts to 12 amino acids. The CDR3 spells CASSTSGQPQHF.

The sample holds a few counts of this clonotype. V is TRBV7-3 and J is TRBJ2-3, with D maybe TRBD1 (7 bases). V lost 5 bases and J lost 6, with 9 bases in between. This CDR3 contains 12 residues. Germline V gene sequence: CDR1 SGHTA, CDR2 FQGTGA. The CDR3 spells CASSGGGDTQYF. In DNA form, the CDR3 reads TGTGCCAGCAGCGGAGGGGGCGATACGCAGTATTTT.

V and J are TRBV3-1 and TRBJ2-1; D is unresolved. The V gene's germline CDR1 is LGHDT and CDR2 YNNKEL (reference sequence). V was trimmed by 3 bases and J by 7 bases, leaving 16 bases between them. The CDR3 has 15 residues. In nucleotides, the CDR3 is TGTGCCAGCAGCCATTCGCTCGGTGACGGGAATGAGCAGTTCTTC. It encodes CASSHSLGDGNEQFF.

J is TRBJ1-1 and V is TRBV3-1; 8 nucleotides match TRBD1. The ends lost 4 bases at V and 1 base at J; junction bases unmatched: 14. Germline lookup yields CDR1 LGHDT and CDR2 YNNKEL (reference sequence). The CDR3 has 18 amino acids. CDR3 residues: CASSRGQGLIFGNTEAFF. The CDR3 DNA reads TGTGCCAGCAGCCGTGGACAGGGCCTTATATTCGGGAACACTGAAGCTTTCTTT.

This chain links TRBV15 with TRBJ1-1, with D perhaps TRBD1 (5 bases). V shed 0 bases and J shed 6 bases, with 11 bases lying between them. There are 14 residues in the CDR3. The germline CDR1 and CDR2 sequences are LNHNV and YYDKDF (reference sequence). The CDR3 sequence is CATSRDRRVSEAFF. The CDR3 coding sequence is TGTGCCACCAGCAGAGATCGCAGGGTCTCTGAAGCTTTCTTT.

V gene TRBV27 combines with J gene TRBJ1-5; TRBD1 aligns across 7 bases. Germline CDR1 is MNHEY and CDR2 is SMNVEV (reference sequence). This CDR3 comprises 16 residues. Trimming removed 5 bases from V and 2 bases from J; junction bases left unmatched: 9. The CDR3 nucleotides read TGTGCCAGCAGTGCGAACAGGGGTCGAGGCAATCAGCCCCAGCATTTT. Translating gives CASSANRGRGNQPQHF.

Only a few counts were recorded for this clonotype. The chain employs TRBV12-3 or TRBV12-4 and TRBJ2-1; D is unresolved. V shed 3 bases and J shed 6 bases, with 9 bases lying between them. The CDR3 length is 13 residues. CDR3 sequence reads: CASSFRDFNEQFF. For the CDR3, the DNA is TGTGCCAGCAGTTTTAGGGATTTCAATGAGCAGTTCTTC.

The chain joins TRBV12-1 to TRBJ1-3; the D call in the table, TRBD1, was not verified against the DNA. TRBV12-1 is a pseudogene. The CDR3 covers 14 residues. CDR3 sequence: CASSSHREGNTIYF. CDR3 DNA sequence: TGTGCCAGCAGTTCCCACAGGGAAGGAAACACCATATATTTT.

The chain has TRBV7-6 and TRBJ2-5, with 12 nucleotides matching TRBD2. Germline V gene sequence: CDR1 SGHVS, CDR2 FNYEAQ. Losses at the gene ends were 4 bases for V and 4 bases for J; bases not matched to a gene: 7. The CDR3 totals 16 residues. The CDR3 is CASSSSSGRALETQYF. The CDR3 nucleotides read TGTGCCAGCAGCTCGTCTAGCGGGAGGGCCTTAGAGACCCAGTACTTC.

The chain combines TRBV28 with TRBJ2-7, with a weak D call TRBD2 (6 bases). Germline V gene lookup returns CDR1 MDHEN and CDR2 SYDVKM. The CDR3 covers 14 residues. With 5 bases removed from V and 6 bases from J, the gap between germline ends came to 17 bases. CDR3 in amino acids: CASSPGTAWGEQYF. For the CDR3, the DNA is TGTGCCAGCAGTCCCGGGACTGCGTGGGGCGAGCAGTACTTC.

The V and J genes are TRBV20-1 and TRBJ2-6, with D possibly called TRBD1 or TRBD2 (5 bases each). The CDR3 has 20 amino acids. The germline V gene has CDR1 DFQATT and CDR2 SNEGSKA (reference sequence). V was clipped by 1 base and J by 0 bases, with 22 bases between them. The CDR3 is CSARAWELGEVSSGANVLTF. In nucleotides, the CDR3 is TGCAGTGCTAGAGCTTGGGAACTAGGGGAAGTTAGCTCTGGGGCCAACGTCCTGACTTTC.

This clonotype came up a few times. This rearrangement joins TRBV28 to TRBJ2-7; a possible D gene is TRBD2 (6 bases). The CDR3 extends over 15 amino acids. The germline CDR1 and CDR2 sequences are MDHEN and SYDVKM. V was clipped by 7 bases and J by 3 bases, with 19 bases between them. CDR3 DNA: TGTGCCAGCACCCTAGGAGGGGACTTATACTACGAGCAGTACTTC. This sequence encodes CASTLGGDLYYEQYF.

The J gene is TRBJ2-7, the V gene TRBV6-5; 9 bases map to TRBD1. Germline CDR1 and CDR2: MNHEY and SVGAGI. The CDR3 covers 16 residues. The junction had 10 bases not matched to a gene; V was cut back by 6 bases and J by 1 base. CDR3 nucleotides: TGTGCCAGCAGCGCAACCGGGACAGGGATATCCTACGAGCAGTACTTC. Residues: CASSATGTGISYEQYF.